This T cell receptor (beta chain) was identified during a study of vaccination effects on CD4 cells after COVID-19 (dated by TCRdb to 2022 to 2024). About the full investigation: Each participant received two doses of an mRNA SARS-CoV-2 vaccine, either BNT162b2 or mRNA-1273. The study compared SARS-CoV-2 spike-specific CD4+ TCR repertoires before and after mRNA vaccination in COVID-19 convalescent patients and infection-naive vaccine recipients. The Oncomine TCR Beta short-read assay on an Illumina iSeq 100 was used to sequence cultures from other donors in the study. The full study included fewer than eleven COVID-19 convalescent patients and a few SARS-CoV-2-naive healthy vaccine recipients.

The library was made by the immunoSEQ multiplex PCR assay. DNA from the cultured, isolated CD4+ T cells was subjected to TCR beta CDR3 sequencing. In the paper's pipeline: Non-productive TCR sequences were removed, reads were trimmed to the CDR3 region, and CDR3s of at least 7 amino acids were retained. The MANAFEST web app was used to pick out antigen-specific clonotypes by comparing their expansion in peptide wells with that in reference cultures. Positive clones required FDR<0.05 expansion versus reference and all other wells, odds ratio above 5, and frequency above 0.1% in two replicate wells. A clonotype was defined as cross-reactive if the clonotype was significantly expanded both in SARS-CoV-2 spike wells and in at least one common cold coronavirus spike condition. CDR3 similarity was assessed by Levenshtein distance with the stringdist R package, and unrooted trees were built with ape in R 3.6.1. Sourced from immuneACCESS, this table was stored by TCRdb with only in-frame sequences that have V and J called. A share of the clones is absent; for the studies checked, an unresolved V gene accounts for under half, and the remainder has no known explanation. The D gene and trimming were derived from the DNA, and the V and J assignments and clone size from that table. This sample comprises 28,000 or so clones, under 75% of them detected only once. The top ten hold about 10% of the sample.

Comment on this clone: The target of this receptor is not known. No base-level quality is on record; no much larger clone is a single base apart.

The ViraFEST assay stimulated PBMC with viral peptide pools and then used TCR sequencing to identify antigen-specific CD4+ T cell clonotypes by expansion. After roughly 11 days of culture, CD4+ T cells were isolated with the EasySep CD4+ T cell isolation kit. Healthy vaccine recipients had no prior SARS-CoV-2 infection, confirmed by negative nucleocapsid antibodies before and after vaccination. Each well held 1.5 million to 2 million PBMC cultured in IMDM containing roughly 5.1% human AB serum, 8 to 10 IU/ml IL-2 and gentamicin, along with about 9.3 ug/ml peptides. Half of the culture medium was replaced with fresh IL-2-containing medium on days 3 and 7. Unless otherwise noted, each peptide stimulation condition was cultured in triplicate wells. Using Ficoll-Paque Plus gradient centrifugation, PBMC were separated from whole blood and then either used fresh or cryopreserved at -140C. The overlapping peptide pools covered the spike proteins of SARS-CoV-2 as well as those of the common cold coronaviruses HCoV-NL63, HCoV-OC43 and HCoV-229E. The QIAamp micro DNA kit was used to extract genomic DNA from the cultured CD4+ T cells.

Paper-wide results and their limitations: Only a small number of convalescent patients were included, and no early post-infection timepoints were available, which limited the study. Clones induced by infection and clones induced by vaccination both contracted markedly at late timepoints after vaccination, which fits with T cell responses waning over time. Among healthy vaccine recipients, nearly all vaccine-induced clones were SARS-CoV-2 mono-reactive, and only 1 of 255 was cross-reactive with common cold coronaviruses.

V gives up 3 bases and J gives up 1 base, and the segment between their germline ends measures 10 bases. Reading from cysteine to phenylalanine, the CDR3 counts 15 amino acids. Only the CDR3 DNA is retained, 45 bases long and in frame from the first base. According to the germline V gene, CDR1 reads SGHAT and CDR2 reads FQNNGV. The source was CD4+ T cells from PBMCs cultured with SARS-CoV-2 spike peptides, collected before COVID-19 vaccination. The sample's cell subset or site label, decoded: SARS-CoV-2 spike overlapping peptide pool stimulation. The sequence links TRBV11-2 to TRBJ1-5, with TRBD1 perhaps the D gene, on 5 matching bases. This TCR was recovered from a human donor who received a COVID-19 vaccine. The nucleotides are TGTGCCAGCAGCTTGGGGGGGTCAAGCAATCAGCCCCAGCATTTT. It encodes CASSLGGSSNQPQHF.